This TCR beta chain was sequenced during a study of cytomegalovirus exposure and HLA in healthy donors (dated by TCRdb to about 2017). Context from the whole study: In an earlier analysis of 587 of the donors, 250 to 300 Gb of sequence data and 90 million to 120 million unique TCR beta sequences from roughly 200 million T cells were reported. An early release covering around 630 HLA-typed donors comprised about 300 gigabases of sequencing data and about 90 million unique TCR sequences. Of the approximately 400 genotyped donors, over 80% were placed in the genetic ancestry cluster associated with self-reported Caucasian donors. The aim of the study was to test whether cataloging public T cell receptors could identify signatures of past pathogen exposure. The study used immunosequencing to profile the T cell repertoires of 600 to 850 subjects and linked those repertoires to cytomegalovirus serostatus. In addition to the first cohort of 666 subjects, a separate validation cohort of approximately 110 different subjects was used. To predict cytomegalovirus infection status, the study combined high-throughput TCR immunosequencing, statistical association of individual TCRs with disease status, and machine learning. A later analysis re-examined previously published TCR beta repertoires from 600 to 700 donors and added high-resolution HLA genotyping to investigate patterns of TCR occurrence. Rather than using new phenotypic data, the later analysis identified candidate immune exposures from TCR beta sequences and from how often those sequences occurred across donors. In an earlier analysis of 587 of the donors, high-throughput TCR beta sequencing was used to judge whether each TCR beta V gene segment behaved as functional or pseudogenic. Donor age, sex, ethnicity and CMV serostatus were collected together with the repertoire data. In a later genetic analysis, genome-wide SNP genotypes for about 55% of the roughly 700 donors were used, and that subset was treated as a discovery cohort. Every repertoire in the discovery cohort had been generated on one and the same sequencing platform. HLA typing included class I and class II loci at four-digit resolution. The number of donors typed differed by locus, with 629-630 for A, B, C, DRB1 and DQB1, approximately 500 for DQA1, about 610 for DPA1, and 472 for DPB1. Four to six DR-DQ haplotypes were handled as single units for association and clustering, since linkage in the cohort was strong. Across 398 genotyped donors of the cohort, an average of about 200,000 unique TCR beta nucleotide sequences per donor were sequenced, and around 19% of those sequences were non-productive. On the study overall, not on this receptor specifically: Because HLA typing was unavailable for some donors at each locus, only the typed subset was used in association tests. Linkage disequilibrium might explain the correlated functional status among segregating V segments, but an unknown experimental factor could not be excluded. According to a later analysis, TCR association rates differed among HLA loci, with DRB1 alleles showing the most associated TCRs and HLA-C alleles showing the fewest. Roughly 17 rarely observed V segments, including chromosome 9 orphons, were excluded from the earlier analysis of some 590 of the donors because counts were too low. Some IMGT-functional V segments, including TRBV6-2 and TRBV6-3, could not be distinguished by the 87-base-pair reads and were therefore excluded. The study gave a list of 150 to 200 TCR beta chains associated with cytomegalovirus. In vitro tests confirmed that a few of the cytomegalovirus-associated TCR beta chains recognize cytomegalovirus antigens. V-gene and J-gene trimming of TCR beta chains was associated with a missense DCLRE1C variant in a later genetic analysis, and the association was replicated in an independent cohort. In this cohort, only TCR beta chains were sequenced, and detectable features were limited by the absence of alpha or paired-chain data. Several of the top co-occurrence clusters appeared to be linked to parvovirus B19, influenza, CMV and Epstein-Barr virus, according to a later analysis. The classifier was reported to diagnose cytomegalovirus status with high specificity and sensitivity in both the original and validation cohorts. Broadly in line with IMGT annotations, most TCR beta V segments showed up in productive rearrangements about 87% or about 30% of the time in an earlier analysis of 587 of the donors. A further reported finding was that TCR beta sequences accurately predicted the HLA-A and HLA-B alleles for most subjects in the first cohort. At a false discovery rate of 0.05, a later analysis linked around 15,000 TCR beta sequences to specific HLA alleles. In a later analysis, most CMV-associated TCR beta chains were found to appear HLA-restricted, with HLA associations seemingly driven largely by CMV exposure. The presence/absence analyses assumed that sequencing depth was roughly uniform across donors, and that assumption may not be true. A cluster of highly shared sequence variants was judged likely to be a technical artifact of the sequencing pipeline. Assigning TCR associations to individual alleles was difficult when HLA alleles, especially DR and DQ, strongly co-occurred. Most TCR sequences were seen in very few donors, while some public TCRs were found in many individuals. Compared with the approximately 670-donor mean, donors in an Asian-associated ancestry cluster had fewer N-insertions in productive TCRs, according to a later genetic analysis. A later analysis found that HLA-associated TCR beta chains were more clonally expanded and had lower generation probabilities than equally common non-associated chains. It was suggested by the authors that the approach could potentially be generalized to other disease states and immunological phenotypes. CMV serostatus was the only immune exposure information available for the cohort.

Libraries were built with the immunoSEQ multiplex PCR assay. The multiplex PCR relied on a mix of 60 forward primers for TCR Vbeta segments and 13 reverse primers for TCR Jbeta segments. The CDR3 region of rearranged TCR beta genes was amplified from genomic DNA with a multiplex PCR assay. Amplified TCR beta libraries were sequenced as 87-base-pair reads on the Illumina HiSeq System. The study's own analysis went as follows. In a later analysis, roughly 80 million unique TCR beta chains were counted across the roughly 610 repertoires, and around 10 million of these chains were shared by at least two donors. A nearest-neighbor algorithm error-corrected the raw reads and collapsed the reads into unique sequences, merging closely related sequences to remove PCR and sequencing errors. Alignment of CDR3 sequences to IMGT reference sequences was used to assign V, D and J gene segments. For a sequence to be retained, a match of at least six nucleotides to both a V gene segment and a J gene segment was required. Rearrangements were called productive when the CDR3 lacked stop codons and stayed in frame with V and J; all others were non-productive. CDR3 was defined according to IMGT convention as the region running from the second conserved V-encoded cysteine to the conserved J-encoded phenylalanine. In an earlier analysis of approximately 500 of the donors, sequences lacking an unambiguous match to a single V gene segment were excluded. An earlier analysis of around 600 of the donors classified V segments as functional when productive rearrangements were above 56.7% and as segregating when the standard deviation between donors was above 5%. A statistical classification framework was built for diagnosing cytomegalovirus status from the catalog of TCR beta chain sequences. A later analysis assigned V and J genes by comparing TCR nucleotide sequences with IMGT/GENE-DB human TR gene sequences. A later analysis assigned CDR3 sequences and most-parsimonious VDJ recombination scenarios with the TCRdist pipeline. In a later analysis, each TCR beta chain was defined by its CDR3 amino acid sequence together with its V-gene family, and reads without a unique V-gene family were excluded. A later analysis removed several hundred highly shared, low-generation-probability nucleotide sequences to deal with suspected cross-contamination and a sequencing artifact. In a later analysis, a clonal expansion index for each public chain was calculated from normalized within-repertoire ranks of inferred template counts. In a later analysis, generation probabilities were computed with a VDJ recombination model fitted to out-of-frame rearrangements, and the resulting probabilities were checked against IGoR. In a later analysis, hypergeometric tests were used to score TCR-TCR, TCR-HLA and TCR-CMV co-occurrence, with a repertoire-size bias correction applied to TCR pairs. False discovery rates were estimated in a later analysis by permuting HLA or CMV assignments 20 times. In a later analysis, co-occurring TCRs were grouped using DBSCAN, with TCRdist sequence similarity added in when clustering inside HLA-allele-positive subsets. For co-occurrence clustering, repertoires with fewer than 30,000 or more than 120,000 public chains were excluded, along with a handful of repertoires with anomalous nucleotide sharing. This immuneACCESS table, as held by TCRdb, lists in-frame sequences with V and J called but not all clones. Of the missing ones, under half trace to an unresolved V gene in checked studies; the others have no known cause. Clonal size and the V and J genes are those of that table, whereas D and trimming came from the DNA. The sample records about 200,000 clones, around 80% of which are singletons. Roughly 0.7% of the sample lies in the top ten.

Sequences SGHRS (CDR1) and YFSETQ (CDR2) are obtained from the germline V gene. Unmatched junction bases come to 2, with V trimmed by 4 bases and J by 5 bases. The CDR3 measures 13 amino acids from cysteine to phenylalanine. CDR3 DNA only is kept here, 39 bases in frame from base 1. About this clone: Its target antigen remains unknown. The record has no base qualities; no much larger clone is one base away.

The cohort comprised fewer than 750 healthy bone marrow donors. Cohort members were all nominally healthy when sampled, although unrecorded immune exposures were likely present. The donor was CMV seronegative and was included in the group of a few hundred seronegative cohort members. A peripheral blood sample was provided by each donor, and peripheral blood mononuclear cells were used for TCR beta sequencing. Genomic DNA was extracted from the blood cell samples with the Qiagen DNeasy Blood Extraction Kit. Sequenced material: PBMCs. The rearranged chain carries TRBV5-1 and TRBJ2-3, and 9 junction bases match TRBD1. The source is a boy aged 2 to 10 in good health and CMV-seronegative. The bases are TGCGCCAGCAGCCAGACAGGGGGAGATACGCAGTATTTT. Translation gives CASSQTGGDTQYF.